The sequence of this TCR beta chain was determined in a study of T cell changes during pregnancy in multiple sclerosis. Germline CDR1 reads SEHNR; CDR2 reads FQNEAQ (reference sequence). Trimming took 4 bases from V and 0 from J; bases not matched to a gene: 4. This CDR3 contains 16 residues. The assay was immunoSEQ multiplex PCR, and TCRdb's table has in-frame clones only and misses some. The sample carries about 79,000 clones, around 95% recorded once. The chain joins TRBV7-9 to TRBJ2-1; 9 bases are a match to TRBD2. The receptor's source is a female donor in good health, enrolled as a control in a pregnancy study. Sequenced material: peripheral blood, taken in the second trimester of pregnancy. DNA of the CDR3: TGTGCCAGCAGCTACAGCGGGGGGCACTCCTACAATGAGCAGTTCTTC. The encoded protein is CASSYSGGHSYNEQFF.